A single sample gave rise to the 20 T cell receptor beta chains below, sequenced in a study of blood T cell repertoires in COVID-19. The repertoire was sequenced with immunoSEQ multiplex PCR; TCRdb's copy has only in-frame clones and lacks some. This table has roughly 160,000 clones, 80% to 90% appearing once. Sample: peripheral blood. The receptor source for this set is a woman in her 70s who had recovered from COVID-19.

The chain joins TRBV18 to TRBJ2-7, with TRBD2 identical over 8 bases. Losses at the gene ends were 3 bases for V and 7 bases for J; bases not matched to a gene: 11. Looked up from germline, CDR1 is KGHSH and CDR2 is LQKENI. This CDR3 is built from 15 residues. The CDR3 reads CASSPTGTRDWEQYF. The CDR3 nucleotides are TGTGCCAGCTCACCTACCGGGACTAGAGATTGGGAGCAGTACTTC.

V gene TRBV5-1 combines with J gene TRBJ2-1; possible D gene TRBD2, 6 bases. Trimming pared 4 bases from V and 8 bases from J, leaving 13 bases between. The CDR3 length is 13 residues. CDR1 and CDR2 from the germline V gene are SGHRS and YFSETQ. CDR3 loop: CASSRGTPHEQFF. As DNA, the CDR3 is TGCGCCAGCAGCCGGGGGACCCCCCATGAGCAGTTCTTC.

The rearrangement links TRBV5-1 to TRBJ2-5; D call uncertain. CDR1 is SGHRS, CDR2 YFSETQ, per germline. V dropped 1 base and J dropped 2 bases, with 9 bases sitting between them. The CDR3 covers 14 residues. This CDR3 reads CASSLSAGQETQYF. CDR3 coding DNA: TGCGCCAGCAGCTTGTCCGCAGGACAAGAGACCCAGTACTTC.

CDR3 sequence (DNA): TGCGCCAGCAGCCCGGAGACAGGGCCCAGGGGCTACACCTTC. It translates to CASSPETGPRGYTF. The V gene is TRBV5-1, the J gene TRBJ1-2, with 7 bases fitting TRBD1. Germline V CDR1 and CDR2: SGHRS, YFSETQ. The trim removed 4 bases at V and 8 bases at J, leaving 11 bases unmatched. The CDR3 loop spans 14 amino acids. Full variable domain (outside the CDR3, taken from reference TRBV5-1 and TRBJ1-2): KAGVTQTPRYLIKTRGQQVTLSCSPISGHRSVSWYQQTPGQGLQFLFEYFSETQRNKGNFPGRFSGRQFSNSRSEMNVSTLELGDSALYLCASSPETGPRGYTFGSGTRLTVV.

The sample holds one count of this clone. This sequence joins TRBV13 and TRBJ1-1; weak D call: TRBD1 (6 bases). CDR3 length equals 14 residues. CDR1 PRHDT and CDR2 FYEKMQ come from the germline V gene (reference sequence). V shed 4 bases and J shed 5 bases, with 14 bases lying between them. CDR3 residues: CASSSRGGGTEAFF. CDR3 DNA sequence: TGTGCCAGCAGCTCCCGGGGGGGCGGGACTGAAGCTTTCTTT.

The chain has TRBV29-1 and TRBJ2-3; 7 bases fit TRBD1. The CDR3 covers 14 residues. V shed 7 bases and J 3 bases; nucleotides not matched to a gene: 10. Germline V gene sequence: CDR1 SQVTM, CDR2 ANQGSEA. The CDR3 DNA follows: TGCAGCGCCAGGAACAGGGGTGGGACAGATACGCAGTATTTT. Translation gives CSARNRGGTDTQYF.

This clone was observed a handful of times. The V gene is TRBV10-2, the J gene TRBJ2-7; 7 bases line up with TRBD2. The V gene end was trimmed by 10 bases and the J gene end by 1 base; junction bases not matched to a gene: 4. The CDR3 has 12 amino acids. CDR1 WSHSY and CDR2 SAAADI come from the germline V gene. The CDR3 loop reads CATTGGSYEQYF. The CDR3, as DNA: TGCGCCACAACGGGGGGATCCTACGAGCAGTACTTC.

This clone appeared a single time. The genes are TRBV2 and TRBJ2-5; D is unresolved. This CDR3 contains 14 residues. Germline CDR1 SNHLY, CDR2 FYNNEI. The V gene lost 3 bases and the J gene lost 2 bases, with 10 bases spanning the gap. CDR3: CASSEERTQETQYF. The CDR3 DNA sequence: TGTGCCAGCAGTGAGGAGCGAACACAAGAGACCCAGTACTTC. The whole variable domain, filled in from reference TRBV2 and TRBJ2-5, reads EPEVTQTPSHQVTQMGQEVILRCVPISNHLYFYWYRQILGQKVEFLVSFYNNEISEKSEIFDDQFSVERPDGSNFTLKIRSTKLEDSAMYFCASSEERTQETQYFGPGTRLLVL.

The genes are TRBV11-3 and TRBJ1-1; perhaps TRBD1 as D (5 bases). The germline V gene has CDR1 SGHNT and CDR2 YENEEA. V was shortened by 5 bases and J by 3 bases, with 13 bases between the two germline ends. CDR3 size: 14 residues. CDR3 residues: CASSPGGGYTEAFF. Here the CDR3 DNA reads TGTGCCAGCAGCCCAGGTGGGGGGTACACTGAAGCTTTCTTT.

The chain recombines TRBV7-2 with TRBJ2-7, with TRBD2 matching 12 bases. This CDR3 is 18 amino acids long. V lost 5 bases, J lost 3 bases, and 14 bases stayed unmatched. CDR1 SGHTA and CDR2 FQGNSA come from the germline V gene. The CDR3 loop is CASSPASSGGGLYYEQYF. CDR3 nucleotides: TGTGCCAGCAGCCCAGCATCTAGCGGGGGGGGGCTTTACTACGAGCAGTACTTC.

The table lists this clone with a few counts. The V gene is TRBV5-1, the J gene TRBJ2-1; a weak D match, TRBD1 (6 bases). The CDR3 sequence is 15 residues long. With 0 bases removed from V and 5 bases from J, the gap between germline ends came to 12 bases. Germline loops: CDR1 SGHRS, CDR2 YFSETQ. The CDR3 loop is CASSLGTATNNEQFF. CDR3 coding DNA: TGCGCCAGCAGCTTGGGGACAGCCACAAACAATGAGCAGTTCTTC.

The V gene is TRBV5-6, the J gene TRBJ2-1; possible D gene TRBD2, 6 bases. V lost 4 bases and J lost 3, with 14 bases in between. Germline assignment: CDR1 SGHDT and CDR2 YYEEEE. The CDR3 sequence is 15 residues long. The CDR3: CASSRGTWGYNEQFF. The CDR3 DNA reads TGTGCCAGCAGCCGCGGGACTTGGGGCTACAATGAGCAGTTCTTC.

V gene TRBV13 combines with J gene TRBJ2-5; D ambiguous. The CDR3 is made up of 14 amino acids. CDR1 is PRHDT, CDR2 FYEKMQ, per germline (reference sequence). Trimming cost V 0 bases and J 5 bases, with 10 bases left between them. The DNA of the CDR3 is TGTGCCAGCAGCTTAGGGAGAGTGTGGGAGACCCAGTACTTC. Its translation is CASSLGRVWETQYF.

This clone was seen more than once but under ten times. J is TRBJ2-1 and V is TRBV20-1, with 7 bases matching TRBD2. The CDR3 consists of 14 residues. The germline CDR1 and CDR2 sequences are DFQATT and SNEGSKA (reference sequence). V was clipped by 3 bases and J by 4 bases; unmatched bases: 6. The CDR3 here is CSASNPSGYNEQFF. The DNA for the CDR3 is TGCAGTGCTAGTAACCCTAGCGGATACAATGAGCAGTTCTTC.

V usage is TRBV19 and J usage is TRBJ1-1; no reliable D call. CDR3 length: 14 amino acids. Germline assignment: CDR1 LNHDA and CDR2 SQIVND (reference sequence). The ends were cut back, 0 bases at V and 4 bases at J, with 9 bases in the middle. This CDR3 is CASSIEGGSTEAFF. CDR3 DNA: TGTGCCAGTAGTATAGAAGGCGGGTCCACTGAAGCTTTCTTT.

The V and J genes are TRBV6-2 or TRBV6-3 and TRBJ2-3; 8 bases fit TRBD2. The CDR3 consists of 15 residues. J was trimmed by 1 base and V by 6 bases; bases with no gene match: 6. CDR1 is MNHEY and CDR2 is SVGEGT in the germline V gene. CDR3 in amino acids: CASSQHSGGTDTQYF. As DNA, the CDR3 is TGTGCCAGCAGCCAACATAGCGGGGGCACAGATACGCAGTATTTT.

The rearrangement uses TRBV18 and TRBJ1-1; no clear D gene. The germline gives CDR1 KGHSH, CDR2 LQKENI. V was shortened by 6 bases and J by 6 bases, with 11 bases between the two germline ends. The CDR3 loop spans 12 amino acids. As DNA, the CDR3 is TGTGCCAGCTCCACGGTGCTCGCTGAAGCTTTCTTT. Encoded protein: CASSTVLAEAFF.

V is TRBV7-2 and J is TRBJ1-2; 7 bases line up with TRBD1. Germline V gene lookup returns CDR1 SGHTA and CDR2 FQGNSA. Trimming cost V 5 bases and J 5 bases; bases outside gene matches: 11. The CDR3 has 15 residues. This CDR3 is CASSPGTALGYGYTF. As DNA, the CDR3 is TGTGCCAGCAGCCCCGGGACAGCGCTGGGGTATGGCTACACCTTC.

This chain links TRBV6-6 with TRBJ1-2; perhaps TRBD1 as D (6 bases). Germline V gives CDR1 MNHNY, CDR2 SVGAGI (reference sequence). The CDR3 has 12 amino acids. V lost 5 bases and J 7 bases, leaving 11 bases between the germline ends. The CDR3 nucleotides are TGTGCCAGCAGTCCACAGGGCCCTGGCTACACCTTC. Protein sequence: CASSPQGPGYTF.

This clone has more than one count but fewer than ten. The gene calls are TRBV9 and TRBJ2-3; 11 bases agree with TRBD2. This CDR3 comprises 17 residues. Per the germline V gene, CDR1 is SGDLS and CDR2 is YYNGEE. Losses at the gene ends were 0 bases for V and 2 bases for J; bases not matched to a gene: 5. The CDR3, as DNA: TGTGCCAGCAGCGTAGTGGCTAGCGGGGGGTTCACAGATACGCAGTATTTT. It specifies CASSVVASGGFTDTQYF.